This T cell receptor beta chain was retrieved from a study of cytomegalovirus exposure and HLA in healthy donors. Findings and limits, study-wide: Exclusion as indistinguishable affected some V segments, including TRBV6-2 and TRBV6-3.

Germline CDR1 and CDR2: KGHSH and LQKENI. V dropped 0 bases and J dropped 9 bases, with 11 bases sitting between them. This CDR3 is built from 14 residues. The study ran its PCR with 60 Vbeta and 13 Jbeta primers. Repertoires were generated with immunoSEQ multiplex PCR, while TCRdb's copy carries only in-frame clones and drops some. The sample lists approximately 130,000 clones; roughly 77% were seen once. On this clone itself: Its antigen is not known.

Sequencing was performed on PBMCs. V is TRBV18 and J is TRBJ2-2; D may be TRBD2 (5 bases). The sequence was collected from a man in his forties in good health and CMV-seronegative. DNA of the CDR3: TGTGCCAGCTCACCACCGGACTGGTACCGGGAGCTGTTTTTT. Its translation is CASSPPDWYRELFF.